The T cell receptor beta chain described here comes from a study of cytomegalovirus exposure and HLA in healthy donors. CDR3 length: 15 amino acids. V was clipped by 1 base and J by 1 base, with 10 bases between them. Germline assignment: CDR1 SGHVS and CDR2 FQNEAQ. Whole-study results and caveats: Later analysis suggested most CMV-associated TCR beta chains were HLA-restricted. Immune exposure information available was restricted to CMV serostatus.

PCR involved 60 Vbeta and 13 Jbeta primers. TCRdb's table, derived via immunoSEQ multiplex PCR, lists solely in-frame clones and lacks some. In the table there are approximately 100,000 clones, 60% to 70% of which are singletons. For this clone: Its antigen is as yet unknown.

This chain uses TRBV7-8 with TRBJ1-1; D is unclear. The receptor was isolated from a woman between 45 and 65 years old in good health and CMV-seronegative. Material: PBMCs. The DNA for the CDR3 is TGTGCCAGCAGCTTAGAAGTGGCGGGGAACACTGAAGCTTTCTTT. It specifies CASSLEVAGNTEAFF.